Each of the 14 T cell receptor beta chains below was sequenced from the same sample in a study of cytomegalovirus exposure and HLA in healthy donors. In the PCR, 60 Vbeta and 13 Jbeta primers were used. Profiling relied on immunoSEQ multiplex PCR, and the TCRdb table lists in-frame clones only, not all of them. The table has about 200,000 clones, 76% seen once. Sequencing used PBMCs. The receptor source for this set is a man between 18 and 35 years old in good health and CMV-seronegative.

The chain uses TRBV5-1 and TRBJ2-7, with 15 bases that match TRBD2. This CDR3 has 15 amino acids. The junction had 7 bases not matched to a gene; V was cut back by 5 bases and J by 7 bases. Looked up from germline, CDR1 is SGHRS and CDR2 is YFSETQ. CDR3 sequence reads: CASRGLAGGPREQYF. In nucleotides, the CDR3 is TGCGCCAGCAGAGGACTAGCGGGAGGGCCCAGGGAGCAGTACTTC. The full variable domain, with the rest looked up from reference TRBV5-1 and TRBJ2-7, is KAGVTQTPRYLIKTRGQQVTLSCSPISGHRSVSWYQQTPGQGLQFLFEYFSETQRNKGNFPGRFSGRQFSNSRSEMNVSTLELGDSALYLCASRGLAGGPREQYFGPGTRLTVT.

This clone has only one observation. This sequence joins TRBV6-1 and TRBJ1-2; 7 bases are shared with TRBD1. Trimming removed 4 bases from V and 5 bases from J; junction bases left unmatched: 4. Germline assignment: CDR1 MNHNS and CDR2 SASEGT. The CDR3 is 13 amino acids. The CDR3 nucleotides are TGTGCCAGCAGTGTAAGGACAGGATATGGCTACACCTTC. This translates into CASSVRTGYGYTF.

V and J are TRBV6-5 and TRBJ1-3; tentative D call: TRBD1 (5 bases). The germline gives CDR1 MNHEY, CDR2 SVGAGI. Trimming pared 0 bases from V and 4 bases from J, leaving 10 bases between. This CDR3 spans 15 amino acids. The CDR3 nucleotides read TGTGCCAGCAGTTACTCCCCAGGGCTAGGAAACACCATATATTTT. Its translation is CASSYSPGLGNTIYF.

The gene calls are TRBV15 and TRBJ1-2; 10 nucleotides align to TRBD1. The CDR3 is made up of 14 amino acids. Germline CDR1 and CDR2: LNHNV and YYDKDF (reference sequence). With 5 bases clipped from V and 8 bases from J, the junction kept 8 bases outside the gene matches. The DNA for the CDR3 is TGTGCCACCAGCGGGGACAGGGGCCCTGGAGGCTACACCTTC. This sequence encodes CATSGDRGPGGYTF.

CDR3 in amino acids: CASTGGAAGGFGELFF. CDR3 in DNA: TGTGCCAGCACCGGGGGGGCAGCCGGAGGGTTCGGGGAGCTGTTTTTT. The chain combines TRBV2 with TRBJ2-2; 8 nucleotides match TRBD2. Germline trimming cut 7 bases from V and 7 bases from J; bases unmatched to any gene: 14. Per the germline V gene, CDR1 is SNHLY and CDR2 is FYNNEI. This CDR3 region has 16 residues.

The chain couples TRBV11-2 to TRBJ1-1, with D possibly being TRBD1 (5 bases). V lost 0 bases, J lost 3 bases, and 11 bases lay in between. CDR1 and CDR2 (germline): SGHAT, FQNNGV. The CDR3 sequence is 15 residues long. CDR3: CASSLEPGEDTEAFF. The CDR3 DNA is TGTGCCAGCAGCTTAGAACCGGGGGAGGACACTGAAGCTTTCTTT.

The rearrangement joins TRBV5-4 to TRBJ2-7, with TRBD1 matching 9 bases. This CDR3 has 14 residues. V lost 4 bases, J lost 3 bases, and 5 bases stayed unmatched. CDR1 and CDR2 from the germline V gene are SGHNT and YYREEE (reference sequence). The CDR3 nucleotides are TGTGCCAGCAGCCCCGGGACAGGGCTCTACGAGCAGTACTTC. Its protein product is CASSPGTGLYEQYF.

CDR3 DNA: TGTGCCAGCAGTTCCGCACAGGGGGGCTACGAGCAGTACTTC. Translated: CASSSAQGGYEQYF. V and J are TRBV7-9 and TRBJ2-7; 8 nucleotides line up with TRBD1. Germline V CDR1 and CDR2: SEHNR, FQNEAQ (reference sequence). The CDR3 runs 14 residues. After removal of 6 bases from V and 3 bases from J, the junction contained 7 bases not matched to a gene. Looking up the rest from reference TRBV7-9 and TRBJ2-7 gives the full variable domain: DTGVSQNPRHKITKRGQNVTFRCDPISEHNRLYWYRQTLGQGPEFLTYFQNEAQLEKSRLLSDRFSAERPKGSFSTLEIQRTEQGDSAMYLCASSSAQGGYEQYFGPGTRLTVT.

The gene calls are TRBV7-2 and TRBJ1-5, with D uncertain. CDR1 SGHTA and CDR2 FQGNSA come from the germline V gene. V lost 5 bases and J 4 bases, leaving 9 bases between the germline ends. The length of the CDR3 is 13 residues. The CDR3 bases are TGTGCCAGCAGCAGTGGCTGGAATCAGCCCCAGCATTTT. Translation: CASSSGWNQPQHF.

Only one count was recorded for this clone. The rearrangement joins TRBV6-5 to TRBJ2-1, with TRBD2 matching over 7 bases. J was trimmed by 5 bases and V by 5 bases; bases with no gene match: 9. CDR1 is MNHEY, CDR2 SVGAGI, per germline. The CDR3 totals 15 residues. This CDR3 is CASSRRERRDNEQFF. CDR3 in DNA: TGTGCCAGCAGTCGGCGGGAGAGACGGGACAATGAGCAGTTCTTC.

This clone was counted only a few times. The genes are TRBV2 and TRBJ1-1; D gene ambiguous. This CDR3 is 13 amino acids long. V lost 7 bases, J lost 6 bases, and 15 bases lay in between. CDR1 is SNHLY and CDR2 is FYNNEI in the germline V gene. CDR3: CASTSIARPEAFF. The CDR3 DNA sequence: TGTGCCAGCACATCAATCGCGAGGCCTGAAGCTTTCTTT.

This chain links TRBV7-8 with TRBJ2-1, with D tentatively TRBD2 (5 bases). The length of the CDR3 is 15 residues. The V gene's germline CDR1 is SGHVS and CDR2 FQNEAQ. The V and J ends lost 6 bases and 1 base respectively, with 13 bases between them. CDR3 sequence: CASSRSEYSYNEQFF. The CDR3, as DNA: TGTGCCAGCAGTCGTAGCGAATATTCCTACAATGAGCAGTTCTTC. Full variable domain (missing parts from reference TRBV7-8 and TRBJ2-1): GAGVSQSPRYKVAKRGQDVALRCDPISGHVSLFWYQQALGQGPEFLTYFQNEAQLDKSGLPSDRFFAERPEGSVSTLKIQRTQQEDSAVYLCASSRSEYSYNEQFFGPGTRLTVL.

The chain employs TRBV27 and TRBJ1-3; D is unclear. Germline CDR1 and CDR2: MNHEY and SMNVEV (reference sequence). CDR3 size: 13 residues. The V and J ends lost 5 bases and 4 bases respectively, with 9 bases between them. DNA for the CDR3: TGTGCCAGCAGTCTCTCTCTCGGAAACACCATATATTTT. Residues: CASSLSLGNTIYF.

Here the CDR3 reads CASSLLPSSRGPEAFF. The CDR3 DNA is TGCGCCAGCAGCCTCCTCCCCTCTTCCAGGGGACCTGAAGCTTTCTTT. The gene calls are TRBV5-1 and TRBJ1-1, with D perhaps TRBD1 (6 bases). V was trimmed by 4 bases and J by 6 bases, leaving 22 bases between them. Germline loops: CDR1 SGHRS, CDR2 YFSETQ. CDR3 length: 16 residues.